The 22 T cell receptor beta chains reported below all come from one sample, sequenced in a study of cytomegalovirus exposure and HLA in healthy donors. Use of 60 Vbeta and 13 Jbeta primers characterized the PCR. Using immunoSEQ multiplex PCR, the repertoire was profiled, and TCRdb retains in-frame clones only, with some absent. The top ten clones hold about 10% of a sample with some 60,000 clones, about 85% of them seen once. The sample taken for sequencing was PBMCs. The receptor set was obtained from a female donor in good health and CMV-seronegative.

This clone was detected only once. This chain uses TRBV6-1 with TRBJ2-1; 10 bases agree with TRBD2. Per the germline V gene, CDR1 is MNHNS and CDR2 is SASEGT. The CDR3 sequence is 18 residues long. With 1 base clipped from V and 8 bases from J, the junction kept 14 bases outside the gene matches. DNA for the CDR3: TGTGCCAGCAGTGAAGATCCCCCGGGGGTAGCGGGAGGTGATGAGCAGTTCTTC. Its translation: CASSEDPPGVAGGDEQFF.

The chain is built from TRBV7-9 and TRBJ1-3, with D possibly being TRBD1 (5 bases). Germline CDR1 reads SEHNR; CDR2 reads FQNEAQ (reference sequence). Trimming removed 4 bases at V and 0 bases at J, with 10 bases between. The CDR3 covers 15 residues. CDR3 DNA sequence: TGTGCCAGCAGCTATGGGGGGGTCTCTGGAAACACCATATATTTT. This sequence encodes CASSYGGVSGNTIYF.

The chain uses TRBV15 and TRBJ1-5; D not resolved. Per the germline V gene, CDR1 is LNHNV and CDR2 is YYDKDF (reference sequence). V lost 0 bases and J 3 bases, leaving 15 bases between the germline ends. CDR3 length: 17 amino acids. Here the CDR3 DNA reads TGTGCCACCAGCAGAGATCGCGGAGGACCGATCAATCAGCCCCAGCATTTT. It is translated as CATSRDRGGPINQPQHF.

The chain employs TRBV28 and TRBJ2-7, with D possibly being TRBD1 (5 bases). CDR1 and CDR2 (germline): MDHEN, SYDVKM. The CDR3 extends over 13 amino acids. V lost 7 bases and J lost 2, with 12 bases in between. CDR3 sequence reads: CASIGRAPYEQYF. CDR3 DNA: TGTGCCAGCATAGGCAGGGCTCCCTACGAGCAGTACTTC.

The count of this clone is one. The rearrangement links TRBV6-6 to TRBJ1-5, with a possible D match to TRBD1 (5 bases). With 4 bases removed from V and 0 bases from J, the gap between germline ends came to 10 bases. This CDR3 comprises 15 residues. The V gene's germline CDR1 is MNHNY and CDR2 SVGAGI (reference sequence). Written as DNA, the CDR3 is TGTGCCAGCAGTTCCGGGACTGCTAGCAATCAGCCCCAGCATTTT. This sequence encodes CASSSGTASNQPQHF.

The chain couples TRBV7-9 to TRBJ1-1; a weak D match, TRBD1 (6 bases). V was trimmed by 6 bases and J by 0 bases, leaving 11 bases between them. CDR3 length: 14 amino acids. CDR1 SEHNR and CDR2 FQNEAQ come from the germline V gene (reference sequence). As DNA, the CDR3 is TGTGCCAGCAGTTTACAGGGTATGAACACTGAAGCTTTCTTT. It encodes CASSLQGMNTEAFF.

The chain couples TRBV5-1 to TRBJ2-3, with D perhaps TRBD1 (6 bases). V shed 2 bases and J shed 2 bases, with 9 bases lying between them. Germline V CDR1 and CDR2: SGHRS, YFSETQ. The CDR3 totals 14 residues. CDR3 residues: CASSFGGTTDTQYF. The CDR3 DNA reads TGCGCCAGCAGCTTTGGGGGCACCACAGATACGCAGTATTTT.

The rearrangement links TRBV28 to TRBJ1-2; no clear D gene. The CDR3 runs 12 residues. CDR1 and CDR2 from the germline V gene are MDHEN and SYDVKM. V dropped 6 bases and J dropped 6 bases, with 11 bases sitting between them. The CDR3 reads CASSMTKDGYTF. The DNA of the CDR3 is TGTGCCAGCAGCATGACAAAAGATGGCTACACCTTC.

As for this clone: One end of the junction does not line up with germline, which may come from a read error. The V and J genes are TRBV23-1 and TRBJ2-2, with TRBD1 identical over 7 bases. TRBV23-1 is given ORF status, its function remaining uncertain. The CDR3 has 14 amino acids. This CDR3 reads CASSPGQNTGEPFF. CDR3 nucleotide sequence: TGCGCCAGCAGTCCGGGACAGAACACCGGGGAGCCGTTTTTT.

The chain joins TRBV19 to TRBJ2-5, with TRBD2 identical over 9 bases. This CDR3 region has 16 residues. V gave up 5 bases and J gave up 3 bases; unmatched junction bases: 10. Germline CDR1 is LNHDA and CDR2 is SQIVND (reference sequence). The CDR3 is CASSPKGGLAEETQYF. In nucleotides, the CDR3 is TGTGCCAGTAGTCCAAAGGGGGGACTAGCCGAAGAGACCCAGTACTTC.

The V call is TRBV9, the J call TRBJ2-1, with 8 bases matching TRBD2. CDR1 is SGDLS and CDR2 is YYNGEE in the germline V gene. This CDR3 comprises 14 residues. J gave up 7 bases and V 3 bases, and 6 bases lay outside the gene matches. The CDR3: CASSALTSANEQFF. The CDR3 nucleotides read TGTGCCAGCAGCGCCCTGACTAGCGCTAATGAGCAGTTCTTC.

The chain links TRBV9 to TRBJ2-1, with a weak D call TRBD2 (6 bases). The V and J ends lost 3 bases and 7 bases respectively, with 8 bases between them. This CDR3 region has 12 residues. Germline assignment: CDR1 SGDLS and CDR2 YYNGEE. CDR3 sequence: CASSGRENEQFF. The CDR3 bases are TGTGCCAGCAGCGGGAGGGAAAATGAGCAGTTCTTC.

CDR3 bases: TGTGCCAGCAGCTCACGGGGGAACACTGAAGCTTTCTTT. Encoded protein: CASSSRGNTEAFF. The genes are TRBV7-6 and TRBJ1-1; no firm D call. V shed 4 bases and J shed 1 base, with 7 bases lying between them. Germline V lookup: CDR1 SGHVS, CDR2 FNYEAQ. This CDR3 spans 13 amino acids.

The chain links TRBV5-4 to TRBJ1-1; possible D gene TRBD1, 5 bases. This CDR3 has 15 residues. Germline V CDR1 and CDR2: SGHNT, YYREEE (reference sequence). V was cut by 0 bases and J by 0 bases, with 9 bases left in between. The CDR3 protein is CASSLGSGVNTEAFF. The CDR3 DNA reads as TGTGCCAGCAGCTTGGGTTCGGGGGTGAACACTGAAGCTTTCTTT.

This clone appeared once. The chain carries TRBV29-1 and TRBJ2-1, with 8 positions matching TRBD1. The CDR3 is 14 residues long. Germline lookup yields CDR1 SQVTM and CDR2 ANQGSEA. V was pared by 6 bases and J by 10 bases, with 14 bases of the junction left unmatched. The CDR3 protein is CSVPTGAALGEQFF. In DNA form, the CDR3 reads TGCAGCGTCCCGACAGGGGCGGCCTTGGGCGAGCAGTTCTTC.

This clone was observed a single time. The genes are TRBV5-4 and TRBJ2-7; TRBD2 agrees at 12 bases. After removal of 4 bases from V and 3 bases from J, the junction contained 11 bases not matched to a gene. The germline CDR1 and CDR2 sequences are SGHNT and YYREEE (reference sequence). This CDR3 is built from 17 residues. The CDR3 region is CASSPGLAGGPVYEQYF. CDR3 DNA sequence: TGTGCCAGCAGCCCTGGGCTAGCGGGAGGGCCAGTCTACGAGCAGTACTTC. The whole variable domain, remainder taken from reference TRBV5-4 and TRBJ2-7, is ETGVTQSPTHLIKTRGQQVTLRCSSQSGHNTVSWYQQALGQGPQFIFQYYREEENGRGNFPPRFSGLQFPNYSSELNVNALELDDSALYLCASSPGLAGGPVYEQYFGPGTRLTVT.

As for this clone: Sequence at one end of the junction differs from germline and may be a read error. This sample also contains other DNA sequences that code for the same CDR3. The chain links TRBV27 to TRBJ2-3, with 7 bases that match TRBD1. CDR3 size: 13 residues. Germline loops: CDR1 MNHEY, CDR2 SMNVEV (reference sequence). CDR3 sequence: CASSNKGADTQYF. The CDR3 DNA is TGTGCCAGCAGTAACAAGGGGGCAGATACGCAGTATTTC.

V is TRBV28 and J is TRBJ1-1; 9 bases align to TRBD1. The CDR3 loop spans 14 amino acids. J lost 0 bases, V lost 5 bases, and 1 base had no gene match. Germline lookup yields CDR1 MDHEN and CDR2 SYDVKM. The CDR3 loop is CASSTGGLNTEAFF. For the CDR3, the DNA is TGTGCCAGCAGTACAGGGGGCTTGAACACTGAAGCTTTCTTT.

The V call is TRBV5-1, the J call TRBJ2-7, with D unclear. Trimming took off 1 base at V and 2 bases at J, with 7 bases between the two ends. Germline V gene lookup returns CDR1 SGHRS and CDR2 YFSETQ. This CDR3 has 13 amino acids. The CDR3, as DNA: TGCGCCAGCAGCTTGCCCACTCCCTACGAGCAGTACTTC. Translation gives CASSLPTPYEQYF.

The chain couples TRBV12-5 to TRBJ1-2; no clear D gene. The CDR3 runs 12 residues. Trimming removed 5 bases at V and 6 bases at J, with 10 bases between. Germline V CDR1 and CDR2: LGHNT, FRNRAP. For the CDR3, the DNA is TGTGCTAGTGGTCCCCCCCAGGATGGCTACACCTTC. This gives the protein CASGPPQDGYTF.

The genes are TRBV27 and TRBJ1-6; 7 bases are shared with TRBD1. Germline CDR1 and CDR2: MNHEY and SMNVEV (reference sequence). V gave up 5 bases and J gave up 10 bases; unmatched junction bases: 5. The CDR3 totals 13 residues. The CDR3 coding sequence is TGTGCCAGCAGTGCAACAGGGGTCTCACCCCTCCACTTT. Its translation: CASSATGVSPLHF.

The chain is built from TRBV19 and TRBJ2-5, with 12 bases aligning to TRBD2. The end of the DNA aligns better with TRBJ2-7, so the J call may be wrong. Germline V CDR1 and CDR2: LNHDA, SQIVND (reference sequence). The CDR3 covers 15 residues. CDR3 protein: CASSTRTSGIYEQYF. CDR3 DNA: TGTGCCAGTAGTACCCGGACTAGCGGGATTTACGAGCAGTACTTC.